Sequencing of this T cell receptor (beta chain) was carried out in a study of T-cell reconstitution after alpha-beta-depleted transplantation in children. Whole-study findings and limits: It was newly produced T cells that mostly accounted for T-cell counts and diversity one year after transplant.

The germline gives CDR1 SGHTA, CDR2 FQGTGA. The length of the CDR3 is 14 residues. The V end lost 1 base, the J end lost 7 bases, and 10 bases lay between the germline ends. For TCRbeta, the library was prepared with unique molecular identifiers. TCRdb fed the PCR reads into MiXCR, producing one record per CDR3 protein. Among around 210,000 distinct CDR3 sequences listed, about 6.6% were seen once. This clonotype was counted many times. The antigen remains unidentified. The sequences come from PBMCs, collected before TCRalphabeta/CD19-depleted stem cell transplant. The gene calls are TRBV7-3 and TRBJ2-2; D not resolved. This clonotype was obtained from a boy aged 2 to 10 with acute lymphoblastic leukemia, due to receive a stem cell transplant. The CDR3 loop is CASSLNNRVGELFF. CDR3 DNA sequence: TGTGCCAGCAGCTTAAATAATAGGGTCGGGGAGCTGTTTTTT.